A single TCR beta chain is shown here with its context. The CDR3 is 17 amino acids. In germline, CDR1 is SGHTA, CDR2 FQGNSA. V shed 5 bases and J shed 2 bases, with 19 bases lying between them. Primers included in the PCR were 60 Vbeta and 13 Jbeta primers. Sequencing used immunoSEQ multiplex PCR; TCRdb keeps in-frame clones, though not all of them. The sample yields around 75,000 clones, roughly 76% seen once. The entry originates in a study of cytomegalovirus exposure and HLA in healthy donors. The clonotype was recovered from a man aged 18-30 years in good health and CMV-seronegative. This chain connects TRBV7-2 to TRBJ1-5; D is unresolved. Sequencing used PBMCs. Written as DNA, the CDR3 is TGTGCCAGCAGCCCCCCCCGGAGAGGTTCGGGCAATCAGCCCCAGCATTTT. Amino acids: CASSPPRRGSGNQPQHF.